This T cell receptor beta chain was profiled in a study of shared clonotypes between healthy human individuals. As to this clone: The antigen remains unidentified. This same CDR3 is encoded by further DNA sequences in the sample.

Study outcomes and limitations: A few donors had around 5.2% of their naive CD4 clonotypes in common.

Clones were sequenced by immunoSEQ multiplex PCR, and TCRdb holds only the in-frame ones, with some missing. The repertoire holds a few million clones, with about 90% as singletons. Sequencing input: naive CD4+ T cells from PBMCs. The subset was: CD45RA+ positively selected. The sequence came from a man between 18 and 35 years old in good health. Some clones in this sample may be carry-over from other donors' samples.

The CDR3 nucleotides read TGTGCCAGCAGCTTGGGACAGGGTATAGATGAGCAGTTCTTC. Its protein is CASSLGQGIDEQFF. V is TRBV7-9 and J is TRBJ2-1, with TRBD1 matching over 9 bases. The junction had 5 bases not matched to a gene; V was cut back by 3 bases and J by 8 bases. This CDR3 has 14 amino acids. The germline V gene has CDR1 SEHNR and CDR2 FQNEAQ (reference sequence).